This TCR beta chain was sequenced in a study of beta chain features in type 1 diabetes. Reverse transcribing all isolated RNA meant expressed TCRB transcripts were sequenced. Profiled with immunoSEQ multiplex PCR; TCRdb holds only in-frame clones, not every one. The data contain about 350,000 clones, 15% to 20% of them singletons. The CDR3 extends over 13 amino acids. Germline V lookup: CDR1 SGDLS, CDR2 YYNGEE. Trimming shortened V by 0 bases and J by 7 bases, and 9 bases separated the two germline ends. Sequenced material: naive CD4+ T cells from blood. The clonotype comes from a woman under 30 in good health. This rearrangement joins TRBV9 to TRBJ2-3; TRBD1 is a possible D gene (6 bases). The CDR3 nucleotides read TGTGCCAGCAGCGTAGGGACAGAGAATACGCAGTATTTT. Encoded protein: CASSVGTENTQYF.